The clone carrying this T cell receptor beta chain appeared many times. Its antigen is unidentified. The data stem from a study of spatial heterogeneity in lung cancer. General study findings and limits: Counts of expanded alpha and beta TCRs within tumors tracked the tumor nonsynonymous mutation count.

TCRdb reprocessed the 5' RACE reads with MiXCR, giving one entry per CDR3 protein. The sample has 9,700 or so distinct CDR3 sequences, about 6% seen once; the top ten hold 9.5% to 13%. The time point denotes: sample taken at primary tumor resection. The input material, whole RNA from tumor, nontumor lung or frozen PBMC, was sequenced unsorted. Per the germline V gene, CDR1 is MNHEY and CDR2 is SVGEGT. The CDR3 length is 17 residues. The V and J ends lost 5 bases and 1 base respectively, with 18 bases between them. The V and J genes are TRBV6-2 or TRBV6-3 and TRBJ2-4; D is uncertain. Sample: lung tumor tissue, taken at surgery. This clonotype was sampled from a male donor with early-stage non-small cell lung cancer. The CDR3 loop reads CASSRAPLRGAKNIQYF. In DNA, the CDR3 is TGTGCCAGCAGTAGAGCCCCTCTCAGAGGCGCCAAAAACATTCAGTACTTC.